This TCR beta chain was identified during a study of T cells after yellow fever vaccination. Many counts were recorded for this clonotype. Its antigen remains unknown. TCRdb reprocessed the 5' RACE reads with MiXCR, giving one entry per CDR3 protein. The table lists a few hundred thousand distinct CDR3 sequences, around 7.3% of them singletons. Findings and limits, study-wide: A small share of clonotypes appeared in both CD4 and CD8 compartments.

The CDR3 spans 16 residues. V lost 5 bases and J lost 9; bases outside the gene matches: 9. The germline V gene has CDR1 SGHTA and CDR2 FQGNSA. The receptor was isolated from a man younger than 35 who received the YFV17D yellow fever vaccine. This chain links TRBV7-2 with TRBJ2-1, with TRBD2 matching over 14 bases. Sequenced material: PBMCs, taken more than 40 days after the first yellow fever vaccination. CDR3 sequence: CASSPQVTSGGAEQFF. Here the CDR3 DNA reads TGTGCCAGCAGCCCCCAAGTGACTAGCGGGGGGGCTGAGCAGTTCTTC.